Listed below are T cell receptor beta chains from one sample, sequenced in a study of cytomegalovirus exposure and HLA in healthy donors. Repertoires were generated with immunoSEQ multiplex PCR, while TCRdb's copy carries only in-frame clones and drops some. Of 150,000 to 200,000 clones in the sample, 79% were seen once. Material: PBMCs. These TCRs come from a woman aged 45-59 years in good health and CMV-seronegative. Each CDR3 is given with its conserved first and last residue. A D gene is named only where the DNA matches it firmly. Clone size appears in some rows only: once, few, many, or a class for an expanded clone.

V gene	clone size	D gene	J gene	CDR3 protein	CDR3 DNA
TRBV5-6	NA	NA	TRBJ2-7	CASSLARRLSRYEQYF	TGTGCCAGCAGCTTGGCCCGCAGGTTGTCACGTTACGAGCAGTACTTC
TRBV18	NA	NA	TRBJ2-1	CASSPPWDKKDEQFF	TGTGCCAGCTCACCACCTTGGGACAAGAAAGATGAGCAGTTCTTC
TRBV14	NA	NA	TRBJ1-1	CASSPPGGTEAFF	TGTGCCAGCAGCCCCCCCGGGGGTACTGAAGCTTTCTTT
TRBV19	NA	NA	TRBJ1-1	CASSMEGMRAFF	TGTGCCAGTAGTATGGAGGGGATGAGGGCTTTCTTT
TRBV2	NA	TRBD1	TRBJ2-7	CASSDWDRSYEQYF	TGTGCCAGCAGCGACTGGGACAGGTCCTACGAGCAGTACTTC
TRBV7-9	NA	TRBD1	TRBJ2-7	CASNSDRGIIYEQYF	TGTGCCAGCAACTCAGACAGGGGAATTATCTACGAGCAGTACTTC
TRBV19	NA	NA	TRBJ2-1	CASSILGGSEQFF	TGTGCCAGTAGTATCTTGGGGGGAAGTGAGCAGTTCTTC
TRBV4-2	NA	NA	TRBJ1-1	CASSQGQAETEAFF	TGTGCCAGCAGCCAAGGGCAGGCAGAAACTGAAGCTTTCTTT
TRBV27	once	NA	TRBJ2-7	CASSFASGEQYF	TGTGCCAGCAGTTTTGCCTCCGGCGAGCAGTACTTC
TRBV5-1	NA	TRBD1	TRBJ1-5	CASSFTGAGQPQHF	TGCGCCAGCAGCTTTACAGGGGCGGGACAGCCCCAGCATTTT
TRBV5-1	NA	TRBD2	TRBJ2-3	CASSLASGVSTDTQYF	TGCGCCAGCAGCTTGGCTAGCGGGGTGAGCACAGATACGCAGTATTTT
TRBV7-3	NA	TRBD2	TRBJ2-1	CASSGLRGGLGNEQFF	TGTGCCAGCAGCGGCCTTAGGGGAGGGCTAGGAAATGAGCAGTTCTTC
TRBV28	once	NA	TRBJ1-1	CASRAFMGGGTEAFF	TGTGCCAGTCGGGCCTTCATGGGAGGGGGAACTGAAGCTTTCTTT
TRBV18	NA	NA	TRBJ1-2	CASSPLGQGDGYTF	TGTGCCAGCTCACCTTTAGGCCAGGGCGATGGCTACACCTTC
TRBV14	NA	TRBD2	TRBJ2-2	CASSPGLAGLGELFF	TGTGCCAGCAGCCCTGGACTAGCGGGCCTCGGGGAGCTGTTTTTT
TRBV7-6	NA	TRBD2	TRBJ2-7	CASSLDLAGGFYEQYF	TGTGCCAGCAGCTTAGATCTAGCGGGGGGTTTCTACGAGCAGTACTTC
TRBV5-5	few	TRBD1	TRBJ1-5	CASSSGGTGYSPQHF	TGTGCCAGCAGCTCGGGGGGGACAGGGTATAGCCCTCAGCATTTT
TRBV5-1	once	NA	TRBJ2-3	CASRGGGATDTQYF	TGCGCCAGCCGAGGAGGGGGGGCCACAGATACGCAGTATTTT
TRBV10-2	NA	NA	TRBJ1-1	CAITPAANTEAFF	TGCGCCATCACACCAGCGGCGAACACTGAAGCTTTCTTT
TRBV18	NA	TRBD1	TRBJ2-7	CASSLNRGQGHEQYF	TGTGCCAGCTCCCTTAACAGGGGGCAAGGCCACGAGCAGTACTTC
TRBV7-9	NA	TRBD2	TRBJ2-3	CASSLGLAGAGDTQYF	TGTGCCAGCAGCTTGGGACTAGCGGGAGCGGGAGATACGCAGTATTTT
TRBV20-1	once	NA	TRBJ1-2	CSAFGTHGYTF	TGCAGTGCATTCGGGACACATGGCTACACCTTC
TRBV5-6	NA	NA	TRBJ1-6	CASSPGQFNSPLHF	TGTGCCAGCAGCCCAGGACAGTTTAATTCACCCCTCCACTTT
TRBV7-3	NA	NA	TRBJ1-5	CASSPDRDQPQHF	TGTGCCAGCAGCCCGGACAGAGATCAGCCCCAGCATTTT
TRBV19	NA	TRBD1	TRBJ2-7	CASSRDRETYEQYF	TGTGCCAGTAGTAGGGACAGGGAAACCTACGAGCAGTACTTC
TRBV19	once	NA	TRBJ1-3	CASSTSGTRNTIYF	TGTGCCAGTAGTACGTCCGGGACACGAAACACCATATATTTT
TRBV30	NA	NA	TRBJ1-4	CAWRGKGQTEKLFF	TGTGCCTGGAGGGGGAAGGGGCAGACCGAAAAACTGTTTTTT
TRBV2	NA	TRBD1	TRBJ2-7	CASRRQGSKSEQYF	TGTGCCAGCAGACGACAGGGATCGAAGAGCGAGCAGTACTTC
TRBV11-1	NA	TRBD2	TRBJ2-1	CASSELAALNEQFF	TGTGCCAGCAGCGAACTAGCGGCCTTGAATGAGCAGTTCTTC
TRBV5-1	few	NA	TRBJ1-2	CASKREGVEGGYTF	TGCGCCAGCAAGAGAGAGGGGGTTGAGGGTGGCTACACCTTC
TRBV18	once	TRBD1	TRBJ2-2	CASSRGTGRTGELFF	TGTGCCAGCTCACGAGGGACAGGGAGGACCGGGGAGCTGTTTTTT
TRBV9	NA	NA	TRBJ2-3	CASSVDLSTDTQYF	TGTGCCAGCAGCGTAGATTTAAGCACAGATACGCAGTATTTT
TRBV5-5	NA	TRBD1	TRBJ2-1	CASRPGQGAYNEQFF	TGTGCCAGCAGGCCTGGACAGGGGGCTTACAATGAGCAGTTCTTC
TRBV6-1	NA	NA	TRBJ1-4	CASSERPHWGQIPHEKLFF	TGTGCCAGCAGTGAAAGGCCCCATTGGGGGCAGATCCCGCATGAAAAACTGTTTTTT